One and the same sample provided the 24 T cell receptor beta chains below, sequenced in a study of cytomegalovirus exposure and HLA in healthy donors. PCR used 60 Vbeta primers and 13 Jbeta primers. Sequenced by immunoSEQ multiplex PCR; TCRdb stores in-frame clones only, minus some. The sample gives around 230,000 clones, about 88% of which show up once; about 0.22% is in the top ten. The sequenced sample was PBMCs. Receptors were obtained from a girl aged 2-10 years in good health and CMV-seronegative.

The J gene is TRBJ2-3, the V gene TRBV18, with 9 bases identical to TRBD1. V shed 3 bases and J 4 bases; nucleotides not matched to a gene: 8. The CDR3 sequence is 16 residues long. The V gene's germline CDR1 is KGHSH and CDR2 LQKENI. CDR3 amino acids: CASSPNRDRVSDTQYF. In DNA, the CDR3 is TGTGCCAGCTCACCGAACCGGGACAGGGTTTCAGATACGCAGTATTTT. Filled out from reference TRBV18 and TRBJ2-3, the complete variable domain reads NAGVMQNPRHLVRRRGQEARLRCSPMKGHSHVYWYRQLPEEGLKFMVYLQKENIIDESGMPKERFSAEFPKEGPSILRIQQVVRGDSAAYFCASSPNRDRVSDTQYFGPGTRLTVL.

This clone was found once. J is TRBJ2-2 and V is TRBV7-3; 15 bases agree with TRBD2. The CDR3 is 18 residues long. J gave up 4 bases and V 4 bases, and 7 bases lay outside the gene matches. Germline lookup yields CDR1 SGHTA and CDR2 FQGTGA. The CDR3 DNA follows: TGTGCCAGCAGCTCTACCGGGACTAGCGGGGGGTCCACCGGGGAGCTGTTTTTT. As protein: CASSSTGTSGGSTGELFF.

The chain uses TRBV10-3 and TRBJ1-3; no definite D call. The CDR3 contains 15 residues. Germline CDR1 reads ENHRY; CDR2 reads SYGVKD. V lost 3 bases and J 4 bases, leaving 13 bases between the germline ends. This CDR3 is CAISDPRLWGNTIYF. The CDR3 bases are TGTGCCATCAGTGACCCTAGGCTGTGGGGAAACACCATATATTTT.

CDR3 amino acids: CASSSGVQETQYF. The CDR3 region has the DNA TGTGCCAGCAGCTCAGGGGTGCAAGAGACCCAGTACTTC. The chain uses TRBV5-6 and TRBJ2-5; possible D gene TRBD1, 6 bases. V dropped 3 bases and J dropped 2 bases, with 8 bases sitting between them. Germline lookup yields CDR1 SGHDT and CDR2 YYEEEE. CDR3 size: 13 residues.

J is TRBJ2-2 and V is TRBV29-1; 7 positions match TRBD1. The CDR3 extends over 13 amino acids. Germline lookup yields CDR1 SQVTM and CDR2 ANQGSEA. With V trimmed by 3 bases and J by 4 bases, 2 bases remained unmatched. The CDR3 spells CSVDRTGTGELFF. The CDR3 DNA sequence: TGCAGCGTTGACCGGACAGGCACCGGGGAGCTGTTTTTT.

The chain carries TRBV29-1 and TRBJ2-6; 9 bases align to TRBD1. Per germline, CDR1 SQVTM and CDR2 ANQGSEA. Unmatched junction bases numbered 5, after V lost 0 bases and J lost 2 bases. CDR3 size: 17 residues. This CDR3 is CSVEDIQGATGANVLTF. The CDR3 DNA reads TGCAGCGTTGAAGATATACAGGGGGCTACTGGGGCCAACGTCCTGACTTTC.

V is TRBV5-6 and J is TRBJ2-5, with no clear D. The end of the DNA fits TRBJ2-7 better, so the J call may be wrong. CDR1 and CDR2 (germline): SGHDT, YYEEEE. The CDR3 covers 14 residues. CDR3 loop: CASSPRLVTYEQYF. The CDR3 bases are TGTGCCAGCAGCCCCAGACTTGTCACATACGAGCAGTACTTC.

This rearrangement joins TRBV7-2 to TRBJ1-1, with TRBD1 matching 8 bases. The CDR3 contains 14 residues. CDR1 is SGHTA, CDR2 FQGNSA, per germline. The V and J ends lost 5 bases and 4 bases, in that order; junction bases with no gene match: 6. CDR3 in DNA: TGTGCCAGCAGCAAAAGGACAGGGCGCACTGAAGCTTTCTTT. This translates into CASSKRTGRTEAFF.

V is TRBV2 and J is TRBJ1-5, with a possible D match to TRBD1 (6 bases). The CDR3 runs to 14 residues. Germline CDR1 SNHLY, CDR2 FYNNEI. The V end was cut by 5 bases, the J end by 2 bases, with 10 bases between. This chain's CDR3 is CASSTRQGNQPQHF. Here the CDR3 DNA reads TGTGCCAGCAGTACTCGACAGGGCAATCAGCCCCAGCATTTT.

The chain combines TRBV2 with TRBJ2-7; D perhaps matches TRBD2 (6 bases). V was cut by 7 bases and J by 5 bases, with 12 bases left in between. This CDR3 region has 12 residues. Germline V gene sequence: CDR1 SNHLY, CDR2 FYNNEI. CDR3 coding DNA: TGTGCCAGCATCGGGGGTGTCCACGAGCAGTACTTC. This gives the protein CASIGGVHEQYF.

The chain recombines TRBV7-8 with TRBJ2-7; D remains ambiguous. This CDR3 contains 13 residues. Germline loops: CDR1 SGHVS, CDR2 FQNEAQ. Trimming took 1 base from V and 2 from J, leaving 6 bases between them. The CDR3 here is CASSLVAAYEQYF. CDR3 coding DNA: TGTGCCAGCAGCTTAGTTGCAGCCTACGAGCAGTACTTC.

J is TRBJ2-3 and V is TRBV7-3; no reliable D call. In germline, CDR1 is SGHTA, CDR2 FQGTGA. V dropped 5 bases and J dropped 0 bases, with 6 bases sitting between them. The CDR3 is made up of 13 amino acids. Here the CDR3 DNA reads TGTGCCAGCAGCAGCTTTAGCACAGATACGCAGTATTTT. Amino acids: CASSSFSTDTQYF.

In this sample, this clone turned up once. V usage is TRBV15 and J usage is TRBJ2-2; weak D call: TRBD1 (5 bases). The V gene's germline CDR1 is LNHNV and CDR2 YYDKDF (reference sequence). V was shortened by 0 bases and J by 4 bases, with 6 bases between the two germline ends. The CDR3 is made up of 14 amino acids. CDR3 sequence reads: CATSREGATGELFF. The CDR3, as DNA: TGTGCCACCAGCAGAGAAGGGGCCACCGGGGAGCTGTTTTTT.

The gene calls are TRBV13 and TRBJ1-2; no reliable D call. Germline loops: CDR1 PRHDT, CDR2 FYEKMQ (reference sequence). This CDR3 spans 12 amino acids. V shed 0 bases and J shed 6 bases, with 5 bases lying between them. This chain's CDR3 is CASSLGGDGYTF. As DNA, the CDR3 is TGTGCCAGCAGCTTAGGGGGCGATGGCTACACCTTC.

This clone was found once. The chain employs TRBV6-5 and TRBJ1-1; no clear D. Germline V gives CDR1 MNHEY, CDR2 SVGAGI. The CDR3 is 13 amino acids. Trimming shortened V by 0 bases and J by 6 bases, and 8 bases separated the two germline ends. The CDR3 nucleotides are TGTGCCAGCAGTTACTCGCAGGTCTCTGAAGCTTTCTTT. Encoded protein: CASSYSQVSEAFF.

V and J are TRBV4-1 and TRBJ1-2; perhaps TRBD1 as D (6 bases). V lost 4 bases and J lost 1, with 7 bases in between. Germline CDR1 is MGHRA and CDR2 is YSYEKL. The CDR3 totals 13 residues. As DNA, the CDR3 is TGCGCCAGCAGCCGGGACAATAACTATGGCTACACCTTC. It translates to CASSRDNNYGYTF.

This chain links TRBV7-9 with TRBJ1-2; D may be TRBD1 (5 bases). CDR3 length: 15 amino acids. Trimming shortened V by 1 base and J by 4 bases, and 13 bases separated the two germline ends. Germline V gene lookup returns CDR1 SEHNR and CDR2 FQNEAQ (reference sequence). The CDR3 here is CASSLVGIRGYGYTF. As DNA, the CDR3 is TGTGCCAGCAGCTTAGTAGGAATAAGGGGCTATGGCTACACCTTC.

The CDR3 loop is CASSLGGTGGSPLHF. CDR3 sequence (DNA): TGCGCCAGCAGCTTGGGGGGGACAGGGGGTTCACCCCTCCACTTT. The gene calls are TRBV5-1 and TRBJ1-6; 11 bases match TRBD1. After removal of 0 bases from V and 9 bases from J, the junction contained 2 bases not matched to a gene. The length of the CDR3 is 15 residues. In germline, CDR1 is SGHRS, CDR2 YFSETQ. Supplemented by reference TRBV5-1 and TRBJ1-6, the full variable domain reads KAGVTQTPRYLIKTRGQQVTLSCSPISGHRSVSWYQQTPGQGLQFLFEYFSETQRNKGNFPGRFSGRQFSNSRSEMNVSTLELGDSALYLCASSLGGTGGSPLHFGNGTRLTVT.

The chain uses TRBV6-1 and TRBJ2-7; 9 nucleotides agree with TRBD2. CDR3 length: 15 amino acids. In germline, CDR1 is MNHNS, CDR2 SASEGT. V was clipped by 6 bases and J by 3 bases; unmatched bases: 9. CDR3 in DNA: TGTGCCAGCAGCCGGACTAGCGAACCATACTACGAGCAGTACTTC. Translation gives CASSRTSEPYYEQYF.

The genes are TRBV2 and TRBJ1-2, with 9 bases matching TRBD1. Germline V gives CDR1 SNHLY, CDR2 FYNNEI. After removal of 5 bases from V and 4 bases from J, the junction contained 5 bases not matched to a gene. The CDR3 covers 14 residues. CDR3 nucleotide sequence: TGTGCCAGCAGTAACGGACAGGGGCCCTATGGCTACACCTTC. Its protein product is CASSNGQGPYGYTF.

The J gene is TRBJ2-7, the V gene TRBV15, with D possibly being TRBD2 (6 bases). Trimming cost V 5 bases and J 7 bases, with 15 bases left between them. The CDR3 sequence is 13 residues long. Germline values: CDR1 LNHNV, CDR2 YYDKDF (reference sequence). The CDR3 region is CATSPGSREEQYF. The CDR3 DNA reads TGTGCCACCAGCCCGGGGTCCCGGGAGGAGCAGTACTTC.

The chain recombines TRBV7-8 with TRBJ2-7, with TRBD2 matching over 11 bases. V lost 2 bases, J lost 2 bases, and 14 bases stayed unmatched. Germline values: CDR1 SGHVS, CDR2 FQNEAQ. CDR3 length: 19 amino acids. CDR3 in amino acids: CASSLSSGWGLAATYEQYF. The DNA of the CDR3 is TGTGCCAGCAGCTTAAGCTCGGGCTGGGGACTAGCGGCTACCTACGAGCAGTACTTC.

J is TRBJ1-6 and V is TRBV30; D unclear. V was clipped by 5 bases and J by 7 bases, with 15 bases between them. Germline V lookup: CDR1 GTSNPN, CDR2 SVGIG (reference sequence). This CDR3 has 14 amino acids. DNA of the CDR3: TGTGCCTGGGGCCAGGAGACGGGGAATTCACCCCTCCACTTT. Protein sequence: CAWGQETGNSPLHF.

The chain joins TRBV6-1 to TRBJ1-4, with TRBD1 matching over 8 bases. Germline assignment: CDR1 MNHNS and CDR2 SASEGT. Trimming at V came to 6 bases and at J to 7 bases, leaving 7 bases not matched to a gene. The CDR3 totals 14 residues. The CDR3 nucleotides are TGTGCCAGCAGGGCGGACAGGGTAGTTGAAAAACTGTTTTTT. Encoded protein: CASRADRVVEKLFF.